This T cell receptor (beta chain) was retrieved from a study of blood T cell repertoires in COVID-19. CDR3 length equals 15 residues. Per the germline V gene, CDR1 is LNHDA and CDR2 is SQIVND (reference sequence). Germline trimming cut 6 bases from V and 2 bases from J; bases unmatched to any gene: 6. TCRdb's table, derived via immunoSEQ multiplex PCR, lists solely in-frame clones and lacks some. This table has about 230,000 clones, about 83% appearing once. The material sequenced was peripheral blood. This clonotype originated in a woman aged 30 to 39 with COVID-19, enrolled during active disease. The rearrangement joins TRBV19 to TRBJ2-3; TRBD2 aligns across 9 bases. CDR3 sequence: CASSSGTSSTDTQYF. CDR3 in DNA: TGTGCCAGTAGCTCCGGGACTAGCTCCACAGATACGCAGTATTTT.